The next 18 T cell receptor beta chains were all read from a single sample in a study of cytomegalovirus exposure and HLA in healthy donors. The study ran its PCR with 60 Vbeta and 13 Jbeta primers. Libraries were prepared by immunoSEQ multiplex PCR; TCRdb keeps only in-frame clonotypes and omits some of them. This table has more than 95,000 clones, about 75% appearing once. The sample was PBMCs. The receptor source for this set is a man in his 60s in good health and CMV-seropositive.

The chain uses TRBV7-6 and TRBJ1-3; no firm D call. With 3 bases removed from V and 0 bases from J, the gap between germline ends came to 9 bases. CDR3 length equals 15 residues. Germline V lookup: CDR1 SGHVS, CDR2 FNYEAQ. For the CDR3, the DNA is TGTGCCAGCAGCTTGGCGGGAAGCTCTGGAAACACCATATATTTT. Protein sequence: CASSLAGSSGNTIYF.

The V call is TRBV18, the J call TRBJ2-5, with 10 bases matching TRBD1. The CDR3 consists of 14 residues. Germline CDR1 and CDR2: KGHSH and LQKENI. J gave up 5 bases and V 3 bases, and 3 bases lay outside the gene matches. CDR3 in amino acids: CASSPTGGLETQYF. In nucleotides, the CDR3 is TGTGCCAGCTCACCGACAGGGGGCTTGGAGACCCAGTACTTC.

This rearrangement joins TRBV5-1 to TRBJ2-6; 9 bases are a match to TRBD1. This CDR3 contains 18 residues. Unmatched junction bases numbered 8, after V lost 4 bases and J lost 0 bases. Per germline, CDR1 SGHRS and CDR2 YFSETQ. The CDR3 sequence: CASSPRTGESSGANVLTF. Here the CDR3 DNA reads TGCGCCAGCAGCCCCCGGACAGGGGAGAGCTCTGGGGCCAACGTCCTGACTTTC.

This clone was recorded a few times. J is TRBJ2-1 and V is TRBV5-8; 7 nucleotides line up with TRBD1. The CDR3 runs 16 residues. V shed 4 bases, J shed 4 bases, and the junction held 11 bases outside the gene matches. Germline CDR1 and CDR2: SGHTS and YDEGEE. The CDR3 DNA reads as TGTGCCAGCAGCCCAAGCTGGACAGGACCTTACAATGAGCAGTTCTTC. This translates into CASSPSWTGPYNEQFF.

V and J are TRBV18 and TRBJ2-1; 9 nucleotides match TRBD2. The CDR3 sequence is 17 residues long. Germline assignment: CDR1 KGHSH and CDR2 LQKENI. V dropped 1 base and J dropped 5; count of bases not matched to a gene: 9. The CDR3 DNA is TGTGCCAGCTCACCACAAGCGGGGGGCCCCCTTAACAATGAGCAGTTCTTC. As protein: CASSPQAGGPLNNEQFF. The variable domain in full, completed from reference TRBV18 and TRBJ2-1, reads NAGVMQNPRHLVRRRGQEARLRCSPMKGHSHVYWYRQLPEEGLKFMVYLQKENIIDESGMPKERFSAEFPKEGPSILRIQQVVRGDSAAYFCASSPQAGGPLNNEQFFGPGTRLTVL.

This chain links TRBV5-4 with TRBJ2-5, with 14 bases lining up with TRBD2. With V trimmed by 6 bases and J by 4 bases, 5 bases remained unmatched. Germline V gene data show CDR1 as SGHNT and CDR2 as YYREEE (reference sequence). The length of the CDR3 is 15 residues. In nucleotides, the CDR3 is TGTGCCAGCACCCTGGGGACTAGCGGGGGAGAGACCCAGTACTTC. Amino acids: CASTLGTSGGETQYF.

This clone was observed a single time. CDR3 sequence reads: CASSARAQSEAFF. The CDR3 coding sequence is TGTGCCAGCAGCGCCAGGGCGCAGAGTGAAGCTTTCTTT. This chain links TRBV9 with TRBJ1-1; TRBD1 is a possible D gene (5 bases). Germline V lookup: CDR1 SGDLS, CDR2 YYNGEE. V was cut by 3 bases and J by 7 bases, with 13 bases left in between. There are 13 residues in the CDR3.

V and J are TRBV5-1 and TRBJ2-1; no clear D. Germline-derived CDR1 and CDR2 are SGHRS and YFSETQ. The CDR3 consists of 11 residues. Between the trimmed V and J ends, which lost 4 bases and 8 bases, there was a span of 7 bases. CDR3 residues: CASSMRDEQFF. DNA for the CDR3: TGCGCCAGCAGCATGCGTGATGAGCAGTTCTTC.

This chain uses TRBV5-6 with TRBJ1-5, with D tentatively TRBD1 (5 bases). CDR1 is SGHDT, CDR2 YYEEEE, per germline. The CDR3 spans 15 residues. V was shortened by 3 bases and J by 0 bases, with 10 bases between the two germline ends. The CDR3 nucleotides are TGTGCCAGCAGCTCGACAGACGATAGCAATCAGCCCCAGCATTTT. It specifies CASSSTDDSNQPQHF.

The V gene is TRBV25-1, the J gene TRBJ1-6, with D maybe TRBD1 (5 bases). CDR1 is MGHDK and CDR2 is SYGVNS in the germline V gene. The CDR3 spans 15 residues. V was shortened by 2 bases and J by 7 bases, with 12 bases between the two germline ends. The CDR3 is CASSEPRGENSPLHF. The CDR3 nucleotides read TGTGCCAGCAGTGAACCCCGGGGGGAGAATTCACCCCTCCACTTT.

The chain uses TRBV11-3 and TRBJ2-3; 14 bases line up with TRBD2. Trimming at V came to 1 base and at J to 0 bases, leaving 9 bases not matched to a gene. Germline values: CDR1 SGHNT, CDR2 YENEEA. The CDR3 totals 20 residues. Here the CDR3 DNA reads TGTGCCAGCAGCTTAGGATCCGGGACTAGCGGGGGTTCTAGCACAGATACGCAGTATTTT. Its translation is CASSLGSGTSGGSSTDTQYF. Combining the CDR3 with reference TRBV11-3 and TRBJ2-3 gives the whole variable domain EAGVVQSPRYKIIEKKQPVAFWCNPISGHNTLYWYLQNLGQGPELLIRYENEEAVDDSQLPKDRFSAERLKGVDSTLKIQPAELGDSAVYLCASSLGSGTSGGSSTDTQYFGPGTRLTVL.

The rearrangement joins TRBV5-1 to TRBJ1-6; 9 positions agree with TRBD1. Germline V gene sequence: CDR1 SGHRS, CDR2 YFSETQ. The CDR3 covers 15 residues. V was clipped by 4 bases and J by 7 bases; unmatched bases: 6. The CDR3 DNA follows: TGCGCCAGCAGCAATACAGGGGGCGGCAATTCACCCCTCCACTTT. Its protein is CASSNTGGGNSPLHF.

The chain uses TRBV11-2 and TRBJ1-2, with TRBD1 matching over 9 bases. Germline-derived CDR1 and CDR2 are SGHAT and FQNNGV. There are 16 residues in the CDR3. Germline trimming cut 6 bases from V and 8 bases from J; bases unmatched to any gene: 16. The CDR3 region has the DNA TGTGCCAGCAGTCCCTCCCCCCTACAGGGGGCGAGGGGCTACACCTTC. Amino acids: CASSPSPLQGARGYTF.

The table lists this clone with a count of one. This sequence joins TRBV18 and TRBJ2-7, with D tentatively TRBD1 (7 bases). The V and J ends lost 6 bases and 2 bases respectively, with 14 bases between them. The germline V gene encodes CDR1 KGHSH and CDR2 LQKENI. This CDR3 has 14 amino acids. The CDR3 nucleotides are TGTGCCAGCTCCCCCCAGGGGGGTGCCTACGAGCAGTACTTC. Amino acid sequence: CASSPQGGAYEQYF.

This chain links TRBV10-3 with TRBJ1-2; the D is unclear. V was shortened by 2 bases and J by 4 bases, with 8 bases between the two germline ends. The CDR3 loop spans 13 amino acids. From germline, CDR1 is ENHRY and CDR2 SYGVKD. As DNA, the CDR3 is TGTGCCATCAGTGAGAAAGGACTCTATGGCTACACCTTC. Its protein is CAISEKGLYGYTF.

Comments on this clone: Germline is not matched at one junction end, which may reflect a read error. The chain is built from TRBV5-1 and TRBJ1-6; D is undetermined. Germline CDR1 is SGHRS and CDR2 is YFSETQ. This CDR3 is built from 13 residues. The CDR3 DNA sequence: TGTGCCAGCAGCGTCTTCTATAATTCACCCCTCCACTTT. Amino acids: CASSVFYNSPLHF.

The V call is TRBV5-1, the J call TRBJ2-7; 13 positions match TRBD2. This CDR3 comprises 17 residues. With V trimmed by 5 bases and J by 0 bases, 8 bases remained unmatched. CDR1 and CDR2 (germline): SGHRS, YFSETQ. CDR3 protein: CASSYGLAGASSYEQYF. The CDR3 DNA reads as TGCGCCAGCAGTTACGGACTAGCGGGGGCCTCCTCCTACGAGCAGTACTTC.

This clone was detected only once. The chain links TRBV4-2 to TRBJ2-7; 9 bases line up with TRBD2. Germline trimming cut 4 bases from V and 3 bases from J; bases unmatched to any gene: 7. This CDR3 region has 15 residues. Germline values: CDR1 LGHNA, CDR2 YNFKEQ. For the CDR3, the DNA is TGTGCCAGCAGCCGGGGGATAGCGGGGGACTACGAGCAGTACTTC. The encoded protein is CASSRGIAGDYEQYF.